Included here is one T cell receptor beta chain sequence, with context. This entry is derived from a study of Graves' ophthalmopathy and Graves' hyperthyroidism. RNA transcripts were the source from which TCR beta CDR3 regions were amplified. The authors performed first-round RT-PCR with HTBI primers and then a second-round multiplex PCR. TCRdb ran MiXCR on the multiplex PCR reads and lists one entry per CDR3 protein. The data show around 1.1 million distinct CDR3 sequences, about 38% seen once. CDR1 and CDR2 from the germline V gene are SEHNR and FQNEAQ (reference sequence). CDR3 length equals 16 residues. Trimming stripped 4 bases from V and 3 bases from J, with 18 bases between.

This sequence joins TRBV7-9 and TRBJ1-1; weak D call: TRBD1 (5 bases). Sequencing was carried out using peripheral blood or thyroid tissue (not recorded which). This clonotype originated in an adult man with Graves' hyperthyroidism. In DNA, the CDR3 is TGTGCCAGCAGCTCCGAACATTACCCGGGGGACACTGAAGCTTTCTTT. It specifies CASSSEHYPGDTEAFF.